This T cell receptor beta chain was sequenced for a study of T cell changes during pregnancy in multiple sclerosis (dated by TCRdb to between 2019 and 2020). Describing the broader study: The study looked at changes in the T cell repertoire across pregnancy in women with multiple sclerosis.

V loses 6 bases at its end and J loses 1 base; junction bases beyond the gene matches: 5. Taken from cysteine to phenylalanine, the CDR3 has 14 residues. Just CDR3 DNA is preserved here, 42 bases in frame from base 1. The germline V gene sets CDR1 to MGHDK and CDR2 to SYGVNS. As to this clone: Its antigen is currently not known. Nothing much larger sits one base from this clone, and base qualities are not available.

Library preparation employed the immunoSEQ multiplex PCR assay. The table was pulled from immuneACCESS by TCRdb, which kept in-frame rearrangements only. Such tables lose some clones; where checked, under half of the loss comes from unresolved V genes, and the rest has no known cause. This sample is represented by around 86,000 clones; approximately 92% of them were singletons. 1% of the sample is in the top ten clones. The clonotype was recovered from a female donor with multiple sclerosis, enrolled in a pregnancy study. The sequence is built from TRBV25-1 and TRBJ1-1, with 7 bases in between that match TRBD1. The source was peripheral blood, collected in the first trimester of pregnancy. The CDR3 corresponds to CASSLGGPNTEAFF. The DNA sequence is as follows: TGTGCCAGCAGCCTAGGGGGCCCGAACACTGAAGCTTTCTTT.